This entry describes one TCR beta chain. Antigen specificity is unknown. This sample is drawn from a study of CD4 T cells in relation to SARS-CoV-2 and coronaviruses. This CDR3 contains 15 residues. V was shortened by 6 bases and J by 10 bases, with 22 bases between the two germline ends. Germline loops: CDR1 MNHEY, CDR2 SVGAGI. Clones were read by immunoSEQ multiplex PCR, and TCRdb kept only the in-frame ones, dropping some. Among 25,000 to 30,000 clones listed, roughly 82% were seen once. The unexposed donors gave CD4+ T cells in about 2010-2019, prior to COVID-19. CD4+ T cells were isolated from the cells after more than nine days of culture. Testing used SARS-CoV-2 S/N and four cold-coronavirus spikes on unexposed-donor CD4+ T cells, cells permitting.

Sequenced: CD4+ T cells from PBMCs, cultured in vitro. This TCR was sampled from a human donor in good health. This chain uses TRBV6-5 with TRBJ2-1; D remains unclear. CDR3: CASSPAAARHREQFF. CDR3 DNA sequence: TGTGCCAGCAGCCCCGCGGCCGCCCGTCACAGAGAGCAGTTCTTC.